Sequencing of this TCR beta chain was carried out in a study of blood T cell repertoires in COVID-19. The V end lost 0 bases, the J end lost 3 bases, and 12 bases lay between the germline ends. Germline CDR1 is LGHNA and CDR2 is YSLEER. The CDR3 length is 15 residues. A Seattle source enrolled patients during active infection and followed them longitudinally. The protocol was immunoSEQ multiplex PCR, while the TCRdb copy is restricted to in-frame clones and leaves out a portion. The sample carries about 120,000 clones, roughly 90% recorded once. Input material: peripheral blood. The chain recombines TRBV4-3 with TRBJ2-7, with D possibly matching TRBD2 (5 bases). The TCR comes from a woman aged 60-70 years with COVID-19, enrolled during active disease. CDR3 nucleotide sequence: TGCGCCAGCAGCCAAGAGGTTCGGGGTATCTACGAGCAGTACTTC. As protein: CASSQEVRGIYEQYF.